This entry lists 26 T cell receptor beta chains sequenced from one sample in a study of T-cell memory formation after mild COVID-19. MiXCR, run by TCRdb on the 5' RACE reads, gives a single entry per CDR3 protein. The data show 400,000 to 450,000 distinct CDR3 sequences, about a sixth seen once. Material for sequencing was PBMCs or a T cell subset sorted from them (not recorded which). These receptors were obtained from a man aged 18 to 30 who had mild COVID-19 (a few samples of this study predate the infection). Cell type and time point are not known.

This clonotype was counted a few times. The V and J genes are TRBV6-5 and TRBJ2-3; the D call may be TRBD1 or TRBD2 (5 bases each). The V gene lost 1 base and the J gene lost 0 bases, with 8 bases spanning the gap. Germline V gene data show CDR1 as MNHEY and CDR2 as SVGAGI. The CDR3 consists of 15 residues. The chain's CDR3 is CASSYWGSSTDTQYF. The CDR3 DNA reads as TGTGCCAGCAGTTACTGGGGGTCTAGCACAGATACGCAGTATTTT.

The chain uses TRBV12-3 or TRBV12-4 and TRBJ1-1; a possible D gene is TRBD1 (6 bases). The CDR3 runs to 13 residues. V lost 5 bases and J lost 6, with 13 bases in between. DNA of the CDR3: TGTGCCAGCAGTGTCTACAGGGCCCCTGAAGCTTTCTTT. This sequence encodes CASSVYRAPEAFF.

This clonotype showed up just a few times. The chain links TRBV7-7 to TRBJ2-3, with TRBD1 identical over 11 bases. Trimming cost V 4 bases and J 5 bases; bases outside gene matches: 8. Germline V gives CDR1 SSHAT, CDR2 FNYEAQ (reference sequence). CDR3 length: 16 amino acids. The CDR3 is CASSSQGQGAGDTQYF. CDR3 DNA: TGTGCCAGCAGCTCCCAAGGACAGGGGGCAGGAGATACGCAGTATTTT.

This clonotype was recorded a few times. The CDR3: CAGSLSLSGTGSSYEQYV. CDR3 nucleotide sequence: TGTGCCGGCAGCTTAAGTTTGAGCGGGACAGGGAGCTCCTACGAGCAGTACGTC. The genes are TRBV7-9 and TRBJ2-7; TRBD1 agrees at 9 bases. The CDR3 has 18 residues. Germline V gene sequence: CDR1 SEHNR, CDR2 FQNEAQ (reference sequence).

The chain is built from TRBV7-9 and TRBJ2-2; D gene ambiguous. Trimming took 1 base from V and 3 from J, leaving 9 bases between them. The CDR3 covers 15 residues. Germline V gives CDR1 SEHNR, CDR2 FQNEAQ (reference sequence). The CDR3 nucleotides read TGTGCCAGCAGCTTAGGAAGGGTCGACACCGGGGAGCTGTTTTTT. Encoded protein: CASSLGRVDTGELFF.

The chain carries TRBV13 and TRBJ1-3; D ambiguous. From germline, CDR1 is PRHDT and CDR2 FYEKMQ (reference sequence). The CDR3 has 16 residues. Trimming removed 3 bases at V and 3 bases at J, with 15 bases between. This chain's CDR3 is CASSFRLAGFGNTIYF. DNA of the CDR3: TGTGCCAGCAGCTTCCGTTTGGCGGGATTTGGAAACACCATATATTTT.

This clonotype was seen more than once but under ten times. This chain joins TRBV19 and TRBJ1-2; D ambiguous. This CDR3 region has 12 residues. Trimming removed 7 bases at V and 7 bases at J, with 13 bases between. CDR1 is LNHDA, CDR2 SQIVND, per germline (reference sequence). In DNA, the CDR3 is TGTGCCAGTACCTTAACAGCGGGTGGCTACACCTTC. Translating gives CASTLTAGGYTF.

This clonotype was detected only a few times. V usage is TRBV20-1 and J usage is TRBJ1-2; 7 bases are shared with TRBD1. CDR3 size: 12 residues. V lost 6 bases to trimming and J lost 7 bases; unmatched junction nucleotides: 8. From germline, CDR1 is DFQATT and CDR2 SNEGSKA (reference sequence). Here the CDR3 reads CSAMTGSAGYTF. The CDR3 DNA reads TGCAGTGCCATGACAGGGTCCGCTGGCTACACCTTC.

This rearrangement joins TRBV7-2 to TRBJ1-5; TRBD1 is a possible D gene (6 bases). The CDR3 has 13 amino acids. V dropped 0 bases and J dropped 7 bases, with 7 bases sitting between them. Germline V gene data show CDR1 as SGHTA and CDR2 as FQGNSA. The CDR3 DNA reads TGTGCCAGCAGCTTAGCGACAGGACAGCCCCAGCATTTT. Its translation: CASSLATGQPQHF.

This clonotype was seen more than once but under ten times. V and J are TRBV20-1 and TRBJ2-5; 10 bases line up with TRBD2. The V gene's germline CDR1 is DFQATT and CDR2 SNEGSKA (reference sequence). Trimming cost V 0 bases and J 2 bases; bases outside gene matches: 3. This CDR3 has 15 residues. The CDR3 DNA follows: TGCAGTGCTAGAGAGAGCGGGGGGGAGCAAGAGACCCAGTACTTC. Translated: CSARESGGEQETQYF.

In this sample, this clonotype turned up many times. The V call is TRBV7-9, the J call TRBJ2-5, with D possibly matching TRBD1 (5 bases). Germline-derived CDR1 and CDR2 are SEHNR and FQNEAQ (reference sequence). CDR3 length: 14 residues. Trimming pared 3 bases from V and 5 bases from J, leaving 13 bases between. CDR3 sequence reads: CASSFGGARETQYF. The CDR3 nucleotides read TGTGCCAGCAGCTTCGGTGGGGCCAGGGAGACCCAGTACTTC.

The sample holds a few counts of this clonotype. This rearrangement joins TRBV6-5 to TRBJ2-2; D is unresolved. Trimming took 4 bases from V and 3 from J, leaving 12 bases between them. The V gene's germline CDR1 is MNHEY and CDR2 SVGAGI. This CDR3 has 15 residues. CDR3: CASSLGYWDTGELFF. CDR3 nucleotide sequence: TGTGCCAGCAGTTTAGGGTATTGGGACACCGGGGAGCTGTTTTTT.

The chain links TRBV15 to TRBJ1-5; 7 bases are a match to TRBD1. Germline loops: CDR1 LNHNV, CDR2 YYDKDF (reference sequence). The CDR3 is 17 amino acids. The V segment lost 1 base and the J segment 2 bases; nucleotides outside the gene matches: 8. DNA of the CDR3: TGTGCCACCAGCAGAGGCATCGGACAGGTTCGCAATCAGCCCCAGCATTTT. Translation gives CATSRGIGQVRNQPQHF.

V and J are TRBV5-1 and TRBJ1-6, with D unclear. This CDR3 is built from 13 residues. V lost 0 bases and J lost 10, with 8 bases in between. Per germline, CDR1 SGHRS and CDR2 YFSETQ. The CDR3 bases are TGCGCCAGCAGCTTGGGAATGGACTCACCCCTCCACTTT. Amino acids: CASSLGMDSPLHF.

The chain links TRBV12-3 or TRBV12-4 to TRBJ2-3; 8 positions agree with TRBD2. This CDR3 is built from 15 residues. Losses at the gene ends were 10 bases for V and 3 bases for J; bases not matched to a gene: 12. The CDR3 spells CATLAGLYETDTQYF. The CDR3 nucleotides read TGTGCCACCCTAGCGGGTCTCTACGAGACAGATACGCAGTATTTT.

Comments on this clonotype: The conserved phenylalanine or tryptophan normally closing the CDR3 is absent here, so this likely arose from a read error. It is unclear where the CDR3 begins or ends on the DNA, so no DNA is shown, and the CDR3 is as TCRdb lists it. The chain is built from TRBV4-1 and TRBJ2-3; the table's D call of TRBD2 was not tested on the DNA. The CDR3 comprises 16 residues, both ends counted. Germline CDR1 and CDR2: MGHRA and YSYEKL. CDR3 loop: CASSHSSLGRLAGGES.

The chain carries TRBV9 and TRBJ2-5, with 8 bases identical to TRBD1. Germline CDR1 and CDR2: SGDLS and YYNGEE. The CDR3 totals 15 residues. With 3 bases clipped from V and 2 bases from J, the junction kept 6 bases outside the gene matches. DNA for the CDR3: TGTGCCAGCAGCGAGGGGGACAGGTCGCAAGAGACCCAGTACTTC. This sequence encodes CASSEGDRSQETQYF.

V gene TRBV9 combines with J gene TRBJ1-4, with D possibly being TRBD1 (5 bases). The CDR3 loop spans 16 amino acids. V lost 3 bases to trimming and J lost 1 base, with 13 bases between them. CDR1 SGDLS and CDR2 YYNGEE come from the germline V gene. The CDR3 DNA reads as TGTGCCAGCAGCGCAAGGGACGGTCAAACTAATGAAAAACTGTTTTTT. Its translation: CASSARDGQTNEKLFF.

V is TRBV18 and J is TRBJ2-7; 7 bases line up with TRBD1. Germline V CDR1 and CDR2: KGHSH, LQKENI. The ends lost 6 bases at V and 4 bases at J; junction bases unmatched: 9. The CDR3 spans 14 residues. CDR3 nucleotides: TGTGCCAGCTCTCTAGGGACAGCTGAGTACGAGCAGTACGTC. Its protein is CASSLGTAEYEQYV.

The chain has TRBV4-3 and TRBJ1-2; tentatively, D is TRBD1 (5 bases). Trimming shortened V by 0 bases and J by 7 bases, and 12 bases separated the two germline ends. The CDR3 consists of 14 residues. The germline CDR1 and CDR2 sequences are LGHNA and YSLEER. For the CDR3, the DNA is TGCGCCAGCAGCCAAGAGGAAGGGAGGGGTGGCTACACCTTC. Its protein is CASSQEEGRGGYTF.

Many counts were recorded for this clonotype. The J gene is TRBJ2-5, the V gene TRBV29-1; 8 bases map to TRBD1. Trimming took 6 bases from V and 5 from J; bases not matched to a gene: 11. Germline-derived CDR1 and CDR2 are SQVTM and ANQGSEA. This CDR3 has 14 amino acids. The chain's CDR3 is CSVAGQGGIETQYF. The CDR3 nucleotides are TGCAGCGTGGCCGGACAGGGTGGTATCGAGACCCAGTACTTC.

The sample holds a few counts of this clonotype. The chain employs TRBV5-1 and TRBJ1-1; the match to TRBD1 covers 11 bases. This CDR3 is built from 15 residues. V shed 0 bases and J 6 bases; nucleotides not matched to a gene: 4. CDR1 and CDR2 from the germline V gene are SGHRS and YFSETQ. The CDR3 here is CASSLVGQGVPEAFF. As DNA, the CDR3 is TGCGCCAGCAGCTTGGTGGGACAGGGGGTCCCTGAAGCTTTCTTT.

This clonotype occurred a few times. Written as DNA, the CDR3 is TGCGCCAGCAGCTTGCAGGGGGCCATCGGGGAGCTGTTTTTT. This gives the protein CASSLQGAIGELFF. V gene TRBV5-1 combines with J gene TRBJ2-2; 8 bases align to TRBD1. J gave up 7 bases and V 1 base, and 3 bases lay outside the gene matches. This CDR3 has 14 amino acids. Germline V gene sequence: CDR1 SGHRS, CDR2 YFSETQ.

This sequence joins TRBV7-9 and TRBJ2-2, with 8 positions matching TRBD1. Germline V gene data show CDR1 as SEHNR and CDR2 as FQNEAQ (reference sequence). V trimming: 4 bases; J trimming: 1 base; junction bases outside the gene matches: 14. This CDR3 has 19 amino acids. As DNA, the CDR3 is TGTGCCAGCAGCTACCCGGGACAGGAGGCCCTCTTGAACACCGGGGAGCTGTTTTTT. Its translation: CASSYPGQEALLNTGELFF. The variable domain in full, with the rest retrieved from reference TRBV7-9 and TRBJ2-2, is DTGVSQNPRHKITKRGQNVTFRCDPISEHNRLYWYRQTLGQGPEFLTYFQNEAQLEKSRLLSDRFSAERPKGSFSTLEIQRTEQGDSAMYLCASSYPGQEALLNTGELFFGEGSRLTVL.

The chain joins TRBV24-1 to TRBJ2-5, with a weak D call TRBD1 (6 bases). The germline gives CDR1 KGHDR, CDR2 SFDVKD. The CDR3 has 15 amino acids. Trimming cost V 3 bases and J 1 base, with 11 bases left between them. For the CDR3, the DNA is TGTGCCACCAGTGATCCGGGACAACTCCAAGAGACCCAGTACTTC. Translating gives CATSDPGQLQETQYF.

The rearrangement links TRBV6-1 to TRBJ1-1, with D hard to call. Germline values: CDR1 MNHNS, CDR2 SASEGT. Between the trimmed V and J ends, which lost 6 bases and 5 bases, there was a span of 13 bases. This CDR3 contains 13 residues. In DNA form, the CDR3 reads TGTGCCAGCAGGGCGGAACCTCAGACTGAAGCTTTCTTT. It encodes CASRAEPQTEAFF.